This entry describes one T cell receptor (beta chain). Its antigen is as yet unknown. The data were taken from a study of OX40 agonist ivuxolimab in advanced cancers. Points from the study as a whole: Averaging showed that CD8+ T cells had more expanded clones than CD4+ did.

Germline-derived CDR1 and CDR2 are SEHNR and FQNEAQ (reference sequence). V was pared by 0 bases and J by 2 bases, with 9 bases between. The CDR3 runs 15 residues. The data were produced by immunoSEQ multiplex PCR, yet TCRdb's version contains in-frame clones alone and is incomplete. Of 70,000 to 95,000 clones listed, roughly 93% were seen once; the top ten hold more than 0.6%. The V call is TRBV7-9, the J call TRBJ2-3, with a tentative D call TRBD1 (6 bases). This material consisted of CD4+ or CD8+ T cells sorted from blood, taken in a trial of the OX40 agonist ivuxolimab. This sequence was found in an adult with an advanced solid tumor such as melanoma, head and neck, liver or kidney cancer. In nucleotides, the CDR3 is TGTGCCAGCAGCTTAGCCAGGGGCCTCACAGATACGCAGTATTTT. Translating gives CASSLARGLTDTQYF.